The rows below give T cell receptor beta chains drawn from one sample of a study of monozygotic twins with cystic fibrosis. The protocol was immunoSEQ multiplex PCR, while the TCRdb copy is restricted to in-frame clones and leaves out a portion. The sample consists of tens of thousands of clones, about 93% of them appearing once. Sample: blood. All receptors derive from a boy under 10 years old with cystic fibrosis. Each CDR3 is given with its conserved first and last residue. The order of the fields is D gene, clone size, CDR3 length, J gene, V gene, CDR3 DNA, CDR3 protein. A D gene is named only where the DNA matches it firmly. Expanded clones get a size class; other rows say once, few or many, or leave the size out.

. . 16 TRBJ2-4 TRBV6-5 TGTGCCAGCAGTTACCGGAGAGGTCTAGCCAAAAACATTCAGTACTTC CASSYRRGLAKNIQYF
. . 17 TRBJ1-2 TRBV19 TGTGCCAGTCTTGGCGTCGGAGTGAGCCGCAGACCCTATGGCTACACCTTC CASLGVGVSRRPYGYTF
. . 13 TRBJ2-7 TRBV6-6 TGTGCCAGCAAAGTCGGGACACTCGACGAGCAGTACTTC CASKVGTLDEQYF
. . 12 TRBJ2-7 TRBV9 TGTGCCAGCAGCGGGACTGGTTACGAGCAGTACTTC CASSGTGYEQYF
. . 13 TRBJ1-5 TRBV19 TGTGCCAGTAGTATTGGAGGGGATCAGCCCCAGCATTTT CASSIGGDQPQHF
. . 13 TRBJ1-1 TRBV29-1 TGCAGCGCCACGGGGGCTACGAACACTGAAGCTTTCTTT CSATGATNTEAFF
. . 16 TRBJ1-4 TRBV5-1 TGCGCCAGCAGCTTGGCCGGGTCAGGGATTAATGAAAAACTGTTTTTT CASSLAGSGINEKLFF
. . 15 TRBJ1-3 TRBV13 TGTGCCAGCAGCTTAAAGGTCTTCTCTGGAAACACCATATATTTT CASSLKVFSGNTIYF
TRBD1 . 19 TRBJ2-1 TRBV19 TGTGCCAGTAGTCCCCGAAAACCTCTAGGGGACAGGGTTTACAATGAGCAGTTCTTC CASSPRKPLGDRVYNEQFF
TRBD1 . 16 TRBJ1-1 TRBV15 TGTGCCACCAGCAGAGTAAGGGGGCCGGGGAACACTGAAGCTTTCTTT CATSRVRGPGNTEAFF
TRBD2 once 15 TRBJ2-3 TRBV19 TGTGCCAGTAGTCCTGGGGGGGTATGGACAGATACGCAGTATTTT CASSPGGVWTDTQYF
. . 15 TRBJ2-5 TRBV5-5 TGTGCCACAGATGTGGGGGTAGGAGGCCAAGAGACCCAGTACTTC CATDVGVGGQETQYF
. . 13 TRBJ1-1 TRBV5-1 TGCGCCAGCAGCTTGGCGGGCAGCACTGAAGCTTTCTTT CASSLAGSTEAFF
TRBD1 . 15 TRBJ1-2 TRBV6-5 TGTGCCAGCAGGACACGCAGGGGGCCGAACTATGGCTACACCTTC CASRTRRGPNYGYTF
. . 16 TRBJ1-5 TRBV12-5 TGTGCTAGTGGTTTGGTTCTGACGATCCCCAATCAGCCCCAGCATTTT CASGLVLTIPNQPQHF
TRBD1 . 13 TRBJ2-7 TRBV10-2 TGCGCCAGCAGTCCGCAGGGGGACAGCGAGCAGTACTTC CASSPQGDSEQYF